These 12 T cell receptor beta chains were sequenced from one sample in a study of T cell clonotyping in hematopoietic cell transplantation. The time point is: recipient sample about 28 days before transplant, after cytoreduction. Profiling relied on immunoSEQ multiplex PCR, and the TCRdb table lists in-frame clones only, not all of them. The sample includes roughly 40,000 clones, less than 85% of them seen just once. The sequences come from peripheral blood mononuclear cells, collected before stem cell transplant. These receptors all come from a man in his sixties with acute myeloid leukemia. Some clones in this sample may be carry-over from other donors' samples.

The CDR3 bases are TGTGCCAGCAGGGCCCCACAGGGGATCTATGGCTACACCTTC. Amino acids: CASRAPQGIYGYTF. V and J are TRBV28 and TRBJ1-2; 7 positions match TRBD1. Germline CDR1 reads MDHEN; CDR2 reads SYDVKM. This CDR3 region has 14 residues. The V segment lost 6 bases and the J segment 4 bases; nucleotides outside the gene matches: 8.

The chain has TRBV21-1 and TRBJ2-7. TRBV21-1 represents a pseudogene. The CDR3 totals 14 residues. The CDR3, as DNA: TGTGCCAGCAGCAATGAAGAAGGGCTCTACGAGCAGTACTTC. Translation gives CASSNEEGLYEQYF.

The CDR3 region is CATRTGADTQYF. The CDR3 DNA is TGTGCCACCAGGACAGGGGCAGATACGCAGTATTTT. The rearrangement uses TRBV2 and TRBJ2-3; 9 bases are shared with TRBD1. V was clipped by 10 bases and J by 4 bases; unmatched bases: 3. This CDR3 is 12 amino acids long. Germline V gives CDR1 SNHLY, CDR2 FYNNEI.

This clone has just one count. This sequence joins TRBV6-5 and TRBJ1-6, with 7 bases lining up with TRBD1. The V and J ends lost 4 bases and 5 bases, in that order; junction bases with no gene match: 2. CDR1 is MNHEY and CDR2 is SVGAGI in the germline V gene. The CDR3 is 14 residues long. The CDR3 nucleotides are TGTGCCAGCAGTTGGGGACAGCATAATTCACCCCTCCACTTT. Its protein product is CASSWGQHNSPLHF.

This clone was detected only a few times. The V gene is TRBV9, the J gene TRBJ1-2; no reliable D call. Germline CDR1 reads SGDLS; CDR2 reads YYNGEE. V was trimmed by 0 bases and J by 7 bases, leaving 13 bases between them. This CDR3 is built from 14 residues. The CDR3 region has the DNA TGTGCCAGCAGCGTAGGCAACGCGCTGGGTGGCTACACCTTC. Residues: CASSVGNALGGYTF. Full variable domain (remainder filled in from reference TRBV9 and TRBJ1-2): DSGVTQTPKHLITATGQRVTLRCSPRSGDLSVYWYQQSLDQGLQFLIQYYNGEERAKGNILERFSAQQFPDLHSELNLSSLELGDSALYFCASSVGNALGGYTFGSGTRLTVV.

This clone was recorded once. This chain uses TRBV27 with TRBJ2-3; D is uncertain. The CDR3 spans 13 residues. CDR1 is MNHEY and CDR2 is SMNVEV in the germline V gene (reference sequence). The ends were cut back, 0 bases at V and 5 bases at J, with 6 bases in the middle. In nucleotides, the CDR3 is TGTGCCAGCAGTTTATCCCAGGTAGATACGCAGTATTTT. Its translation: CASSLSQVDTQYF.

This clone was observed a handful of times. The chain carries TRBV11-1 and TRBJ1-2, with TRBD1 matching 7 bases. The CDR3 is made up of 14 amino acids. The V and J ends lost 2 bases and 2 bases, in that order; junction bases with no gene match: 2. Germline loops: CDR1 SGHAT, CDR2 FQDESV (reference sequence). CDR3 in amino acids: CASSLKQGNYGYTF. The CDR3 coding sequence is TGTGCCAGCAGCTTAAAACAGGGGAACTATGGCTACACCTTC.

This rearrangement joins TRBV5-4 to TRBJ2-7; D is unclear. Trimming pared 0 bases from V and 0 bases from J, leaving 4 bases between. The CDR3 totals 13 residues. CDR1 SGHNT and CDR2 YYREEE come from the germline V gene (reference sequence). The CDR3 reads CASSLAGSYEQYF. The DNA of the CDR3 is TGTGCCAGCAGCTTGGCGGGCTCCTACGAGCAGTACTTC.

The chain couples TRBV19 to TRBJ2-2; D is possibly TRBD2 (6 bases). This CDR3 spans 15 amino acids. V was trimmed by 4 bases and J by 5 bases, leaving 14 bases between them. Germline values: CDR1 LNHDA, CDR2 SQIVND (reference sequence). The CDR3 nucleotides read TGTGCCAGTAGTAGGCGGGCGCGGGGTACCGGGGAGCTGTTTTTT. Residues: CASSRRARGTGELFF.

The V gene is TRBV18, the J gene TRBJ2-2, with unresolved D. Between the trimmed V and J ends, which lost 3 bases and 4 bases, there was a span of 9 bases. Germline V gene data show CDR1 as KGHSH and CDR2 as LQKENI. The CDR3 consists of 14 residues. The CDR3, as DNA: TGTGCCAGCTCACCCCAAAGTAGCACCGGGGAGCTGTTTTTT. Translation gives CASSPQSSTGELFF.

V gene TRBV5-1 combines with J gene TRBJ2-5; D remains unclear. The CDR3 has 13 amino acids. From germline, CDR1 is SGHRS and CDR2 YFSETQ. The ends were cut back, 5 bases at V and 0 bases at J, with 8 bases in the middle. The CDR3, as DNA: TGCGCCAGCAGTAGATTGTACCAAGAGACCCAGTACTTC. Translation gives CASSRLYQETQYF.

The chain is built from TRBV5-1 and TRBJ2-7; a possible D gene is TRBD1 (5 bases). V shed 1 base and J shed 6 bases, with 8 bases lying between them. The CDR3 consists of 12 residues. CDR1 is SGHRS, CDR2 YFSETQ, per germline. The CDR3 loop is CASSLKGVEQYF. In nucleotides, the CDR3 is TGCGCCAGCAGCTTGAAAGGGGTCGAGCAGTACTTC.